One and the same sample provided the 20 T cell receptor beta chains below, sequenced in a study of naive and memory T cell subsets. The SP2 primer and nested alpha and beta constant region primers amplified ligated cDNA in four rounds. TCRdb itself ran the 5' RACE reads through MiXCR, one entry per CDR3 protein. The table has some 60,000 distinct CDR3 sequences, 6.5% to 8.5% seen once; the top ten hold more than 7.5%. The library had UMIs added by 3' ligation of an oligonucleotide to TCR cDNA. All receptors derive from a female donor in good health.

Here the CDR3 DNA reads TGTGCCAGTAGCTGGACAGGGGACCACGAGCAGTACTTC. Amino acid sequence: CASSWTGDHEQYF. The V call is TRBV19, the J call TRBJ2-7, with TRBD1 matching over 9 bases. Germline V lookup: CDR1 LNHDA, CDR2 SQIVND (reference sequence). Trimming took 6 bases from V and 5 from J; bases not matched to a gene: 5. This CDR3 contains 13 residues.

This clonotype was observed a few times. The chain couples TRBV12-3 or TRBV12-4 to TRBJ2-7, with 7 bases that match TRBD1. This CDR3 region has 13 residues. Germline trimming cut 6 bases from V and 4 bases from J; bases unmatched to any gene: 6. The CDR3 here is CASSPDRWYEQYF. CDR3 nucleotide sequence: TGTGCCAGCAGCCCGGACAGGTGGTACGAGCAGTACTTC.

This clonotype has ten or more counts. The chain links TRBV12-3 or TRBV12-4 to TRBJ2-1; D remains unclear. The V end was cut by 0 bases, the J end by 6 bases, with 6 bases between. The CDR3 runs 13 residues. CDR3 sequence reads: CASSLALSNEQFF. The CDR3 bases are TGTGCCAGCAGTTTAGCGCTGAGCAATGAGCAGTTCTTC.

This clonotype was seen repeatedly, ten times or more. This chain joins TRBV9 and TRBJ1-2; a weak D match, TRBD1 (6 bases). V lost 0 bases to trimming and J lost 5 bases, with 11 bases between them. The CDR3 covers 14 residues. Germline V CDR1 and CDR2: SGDLS, YYNGEE. The CDR3 region has the DNA TGTGCCAGCAGCGTAGATGGGGGGGCTTATGGCTACACCTTC. Translating gives CASSVDGGAYGYTF.

The chain couples TRBV5-4 to TRBJ2-5; TRBD2 is a possible D gene (6 bases). The CDR3 runs 14 residues. V shed 0 bases and J shed 3 bases, with 9 bases lying between them. CDR1 and CDR2 from the germline V gene are SGHNT and YYREEE (reference sequence). The CDR3 region has the DNA TGTGCCAGCAGCTTGGATGGCGGGGAAGAGACCCAGTACTTC. Its translation is CASSLDGGEETQYF.

V and J are TRBV7-3 and TRBJ2-7; D is uncertain. This CDR3 region has 14 residues. Deletions cut 1 base from V and 3 bases from J, with 10 bases between. Germline assignment: CDR1 SGHTA and CDR2 FQGTGA. CDR3 in amino acids: CASSLSHSSYEQYF. The CDR3 coding sequence is TGTGCCAGCAGCTTAAGTCATTCTAGCTACGAGCAGTACTTC. The entire variable domain, with the rest obtained from reference TRBV7-3 and TRBJ2-7, is as follows: GAGVSQTPSNKVTEKGKYVELRCDPISGHTALYWYRQSLGQGPEFLIYFQGTGAADDSGLPNDRFFAVRPEGSVSTLKIQRTERGDSAVYLCASSLSHSSYEQYFGPGTRLTVT.

This clonotype appeared many times. V and J are TRBV11-3 and TRBJ1-2; no reliable D call. Trimming took off 3 bases at V and 1 base at J, with 6 bases between the two ends. CDR1 is SGHNT and CDR2 is YENEEA in the germline V gene. The CDR3 loop spans 13 amino acids. The CDR3 is CASSLDGNYGYTF. CDR3 sequence (DNA): TGTGCCAGCAGCTTGGACGGTAACTATGGCTACACCTTC.

This clonotype was counted ten times or more. CDR3 nucleotide sequence: TGTGCCAGCAGCGTAGGTGTGCAGGGAGGCCGTGAAGGCACTGAAGCTTTCTTT. Its translation is CASSVGVQGGREGTEAFF. This chain links TRBV9 with TRBJ1-1; possibly TRBD1 for D (5 bases). Germline CDR1 is SGDLS and CDR2 is YYNGEE. The CDR3 is made up of 18 amino acids. Between the trimmed V and J ends, which lost 0 bases and 4 bases, there was a span of 22 bases. The complete variable domain, with remaining parts taken from reference TRBV9 and TRBJ1-1, reads DSGVTQTPKHLITATGQRVTLRCSPRSGDLSVYWYQQSLDQGLQFLIQYYNGEERAKGNILERFSAQQFPDLHSELNLSSLELGDSALYFCASSVGVQGGREGTEAFFGQGTRLTVV.

This clonotype was counted at least ten times. The chain links TRBV6-1 to TRBJ2-3; a weak D match, TRBD1 (6 bases). Germline V CDR1 and CDR2: MNHNS, SASEGT. The length of the CDR3 is 13 residues. The ends were cut back, 9 bases at V and 1 base at J, with 11 bases in the middle. The CDR3 protein is CASITGRTDTQYF. The CDR3 DNA follows: TGTGCCAGTATCACAGGGCGCACAGATACGCAGTATTTT.

This clonotype was picked up many times. The chain combines TRBV28 with TRBJ1-1, with D unresolved. Germline CDR1 is MDHEN and CDR2 is SYDVKM. Trimming left V 7 bases short and J 1 base short, with 4 bases between. There are 11 residues in the CDR3. The DNA for the CDR3 is TGTGCCAGCATTGGGAACACTGAAGCTTTCTTT. Its protein is CASIGNTEAFF.

The chain combines TRBV29-1 with TRBJ2-1; possible D gene TRBD1, 6 bases. Deletions cut 6 bases from V and 0 bases from J, with 15 bases between. Germline lookup yields CDR1 SQVTM and CDR2 ANQGSEA. The CDR3 contains 15 residues. The CDR3: CSVEFDRSSYNEQFF. Here the CDR3 DNA reads TGCAGCGTCGAATTCGACAGGAGCTCCTACAATGAGCAGTTCTTC.

This clonotype was observed many times. This chain connects TRBV20-1 to TRBJ1-2; no reliable D call. The CDR3 sequence is 11 residues long. CDR1 DFQATT and CDR2 SNEGSKA come from the germline V gene (reference sequence). The ends were cut back, 4 bases at V and 2 bases at J, with 5 bases in the middle. CDR3 nucleotides: TGCAGTGCTAACAGCAACTATGGCTACACCTTC. As protein: CSANSNYGYTF.

The J gene is TRBJ2-5, the V gene TRBV2, with D perhaps given as TRBD1 or TRBD2 (7 bases each). The CDR3 length is 16 residues. With 8 bases removed from V and 1 base from J, the gap between germline ends came to 20 bases. Germline V lookup: CDR1 SNHLY, CDR2 FYNNEI. The CDR3 bases are TGTGCCAGCGAACTACTCAGCAGGGGGGGCCAAGAGACCCAGTACTTC. It codes for CASELLSRGGQETQYF.

This clonotype was counted ten times or more. V usage is TRBV18 and J usage is TRBJ1-5; TRBD1 might be the D (5 bases). The CDR3 loop spans 16 amino acids. V was cut by 3 bases and J by 1 base, with 13 bases left in between. Germline V CDR1 and CDR2: KGHSH, LQKENI. The CDR3 here is CASSPGTRGSNQPQHF. The CDR3 nucleotides are TGTGCCAGCTCACCGGGGACGCGGGGGAGCAATCAGCCCCAGCATTTT.

The chain combines TRBV12-2 with TRBJ1-2; the D call in the table, TRBD1, was not verified against the DNA. TRBV12-2 corresponds to a pseudogene. The CDR3 extends over 17 amino acids. This CDR3 reads CASRLGSRDTTSYGYTF. DNA of the CDR3: TGTGCAAGTCGCTTAGGTTCCCGGGACACAACTTCCTATGGCTACACCTTC.

This clonotype was seen many times. Sequence at one end of the junction differs from germline and may be a read error. This chain connects TRBV11-2 to TRBJ1-4; the D gene is possibly TRBD1 (5 bases). The CDR3 runs to 15 residues. Germline values: CDR1 SGHAT, CDR2 FQNNGV. The CDR3 bases are TGTGCCAGCACCTTACAGGCGGGAGTTAATGAAAAACTGTTTTTT. Translating it yields CASTLQAGVNEKLFF.

This clonotype came up many times. This chain links TRBV11-2 with TRBJ1-2, with D possibly being TRBD1 (6 bases). V was clipped by 3 bases and J by 4 bases, with 9 bases between them. Germline values: CDR1 SGHAT, CDR2 FQNNGV. The CDR3 length is 13 residues. CDR3 sequence reads: CASSFPGAYGYTF. The CDR3 nucleotides read TGTGCCAGCAGCTTCCCAGGGGCCTATGGCTACACCTTC.

The chain combines TRBV30 with TRBJ1-2; a weak D match, TRBD1 (5 bases). The V and J ends lost 3 bases and 7 bases respectively, with 9 bases between them. Per the germline V gene, CDR1 is GTSNPN and CDR2 is SVGIG (reference sequence). CDR3 size: 11 residues. CDR3 loop: CAWSPGFGYTF. Written as DNA, the CDR3 is TGTGCCTGGAGCCCAGGGTTTGGCTACACCTTC. The whole variable domain, filled in from reference TRBV30 and TRBJ1-2, reads SQTIHQWPATLVQPVGSPLSLECTVEGTSNPNLYWYRQAAGRGLQLLFYSVGIGQISSEVPQNLSASRPQDRQFILSSKKLLLSDSGFYLCAWSPGFGYTFGSGTRLTVV.

V and J are TRBV19 and TRBJ2-1; D not certain. The germline V gene has CDR1 LNHDA and CDR2 SQIVND (reference sequence). The CDR3 length is 13 residues. V was clipped by 11 bases and J by 9 bases, with 20 bases between them. CDR3 residues: CACTQRPAVEQFF. The DNA of the CDR3 is TGTGCCTGTACCCAACGGCCGGCGGTTGAGCAGTTCTTC.

This clonotype has more than one count but fewer than ten. V is TRBV28 and J is TRBJ1-1, with D maybe TRBD1 (6 bases). With 4 bases removed from V and 1 base from J, the gap between germline ends came to 13 bases. The CDR3 is 15 residues long. Germline CDR1 is MDHEN and CDR2 is SYDVKM. The CDR3 is CASSSETGENTEAFF. As DNA, the CDR3 is TGTGCCAGCAGTTCGGAGACAGGTGAGAACACTGAAGCTTTCTTT.